This T cell receptor (beta chain) was sequenced in a study of CD8 T cells in Susac syndrome. When the RNA was reverse transcribed, random hexamers were used with an input of about 0.45 to 1 ug. TCRdb reanalysed the immunoSEQ multiplex PCR reads using MiXCR and keeps one entry per CDR3 protein. Here the sample spans 150,000 to 200,000 distinct CDR3 sequences, over 85% being singletons. Healthy donors formed controls matched for age and sex. The sequencing sample was made of CD4+ T cells from PBMCs. The source is a human donor in good health.

CDR3 sequence: CASSQGDSQQFF. CDR3 nucleotide sequence: TGTGCCAGCAGCCAAGGGGACAGTCAACAGTTCTTC. The rearrangement uses TRBV14 and TRBJ2-1, with 7 bases matching TRBD1. J gave up 13 bases and V 1 base, and 4 bases lay outside the gene matches. This CDR3 spans 12 amino acids. CDR1 SGHDN and CDR2 FVKESK come from the germline V gene.